This is a list of T cell receptor beta chains from one sample in a study of CD8 T cells in ankylosing spondylitis. A single record per CDR3 protein comes from TCRdb applying MiXCR to the 5' RACE reads. The repertoire holds about 360,000 distinct CDR3 sequences, with 20% to 25% as singletons. Source material: blood, either unsorted or a sorted T cell fraction (not recorded which). The source is a male donor with ankylosing spondylitis or in good health (not recorded which). Both conserved end residues are part of each CDR3. Fields, in order: clone size, D gene, J gene, V gene, CDR3 protein, CDR3 DNA. The D gene is left open where the match is weak. A row's size may be missing; if present it is once, few, many or a size class.

NA | NA | TRBJ2-7 | TRBV2 | CASSGHSLPQHF | TGTGCCAGCAGTGGGCACAGCCTCCCCCAGCACTTC
NA | TRBD1 | TRBJ2-6 | TRBV29-1 | CSVEGGTGSSSGANVLTF | TGCAGCGTTGAGGGCGGGACAGGGAGCTCGTCTGGGGCCAACGTCCTGACTTTC
NA | TRBD2 | TRBJ2-5 | TRBV29-1 | CSVETGLAGYQETQYF | TGCAGCGTGGAGACGGGACTAGCGGGGTACCAAGAGACCCAGTACTTC
NA | TRBD2 | TRBJ2-3 | TRBV29-1 | CSVNLAGAADTQYF | TGCAGCGTGAATCTAGCGGGGGCCGCAGATACGCAGTATTTT
few | TRBD2 | TRBJ2-4 | TRBV12-3/TRBV12-4 | CASSGGTSAGKNIQYF | TGTGCCAGCAGCGGAGGGACTAGCGCGGGCAAAAACATTCAGTACTTC
few | NA | TRBJ2-7 | TRBV9 | CASSAYSDHEQYF | TGTGCCAGCAGCGCCTACAGTGATCACGAGCAGTACTTC
few | TRBD2 | TRBJ2-7 | TRBV12-3/TRBV12-4 | CASSTGPGIAGFNEQYF | TGTGCCAGCAGTACAGGCCCGGGAATAGCGGGGTTCAACGAGCAGTACTTC
NA | NA | TRBJ2-7 | TRBV4-1 | CASSQSTGTLYEQYF | TGCGCCAGCAGCCAATCGACCGGGACTCTCTACGAGCAGTACTTC
few | TRBD2 | TRBJ2-1 | TRBV3-1 | CASSPRTSGDNEQFF | TGTGCCAGCAGCCCGCGGACTAGCGGGGACAATGAGCAGTTCTTC
many | TRBD1 | TRBJ1-5 | TRBV5-6 | CASSLRPGGGQPQHF | TGTGCCAGCAGCTTGCGTCCAGGGGGCGGTCAGCCCCAGCATTTT
few | TRBD1 | TRBJ1-2 | TRBV7-3 | CASSWGTGYGYTF | TGTGCCAGCAGCTGGGGGACAGGCTATGGCTACACCTTC
few | NA | TRBJ1-1 | TRBV12-3/TRBV12-4 | CASSPGNEAFF | TGTGCCAGCAGCCCCGGCAATGAAGCTTTCTTT
NA | NA | TRBJ2-6 | TRBV4-2 | CASSQGLSGANVLTF | TGTGCCAGCAGCCAGGGGTTATCTGGGGCCAACGTCCTGACTTTC
few | TRBD1 | TRBJ1-6 | TRBV7-9 | CASSSDRDRGHSPLHF | TGTGCCAGCAGCTCTGACAGGGACAGGGGGCATTCACCCCTCCACTTT
NA | NA | TRBJ2-5 | TRBV7-9 | CASSSGTGWKMAQYF | TGTGCCAGCAGCTCAGGGACGGGCTGGAAGATGGCCCAGTACTTC
NA | TRBD1 | TRBJ1-6 | TRBV7-9 | CASRPQGATNSPLHF | TGTGCCAGCAGACCCCAGGGGGCGACGAATTCACCCCTCCACTTT
few | NA | TRBJ2-7 | TRBV7-2 | CASSLVPETTYEQYF | TGTGCCAGCAGCTTAGTTCCCGAAACTACCTACGAGCAGTACTTC
few | NA | TRBJ2-5 | TRBV29-1 | CSVVSQGETQYF | TGCAGCGTTGTTAGTCAGGGAGAGACCCAGTACTTC
many | TRBD1 | TRBJ2-7 | TRBV29-1 | CSGGQGSHEQYF | TGCAGCGGGGGACAGGGTTCCCACGAGCAGTACTTC
NA | NA | TRBJ2-1 | TRBV15 | CATSRGPVLGQFF | TGTGCCACCAGCAGAGGGCCGGTTCTTGGGCAGTTCTTC
NA | NA | TRBJ2-7 | TRBV28 | CASSSPRFGYEQYF | TGTGCCAGCAGTTCCCCAAGGTTCGGGTACGAGCAGTACTTC
NA | TRBD2 | TRBJ2-3 | TRBV4-1 | CASSLLAGIGTDTQYF | TGCGCCAGCAGCCTACTAGCGGGGATAGGCACAGATACGCAGTATTTT
NA | TRBD2 | TRBJ2-7 | TRBV15 | CATAEAASGGGYEQYF | TGTGCCACCGCCGAGGCGGCTAGCGGGGGGGGCTACGAGCAGTACTTC
few | NA | TRBJ1-2 | TRBV5-1 | CASSLVIREINYGYTF | TGCGCCAGCAGCTTAGTTATCCGGGAAATTAACTATGGCTACACCTTC
few | NA | TRBJ1-5 | TRBV5-6 | CASSFRLSSNQPQHF | TGTGCCAGCAGCTTTCGGTTAAGTAGCAATCAGCCCCAGCATTTT
NA | NA | TRBJ2-1 | TRBV7-9 | CASWGELDEQFF | TGTGCCAGTTGGGGTGAATTAGATGAGCAGTTCTTC
once | TRBD1 | TRBJ1-1 | TRBV5-1 | CASSQTGRDTEAFF | TGCGCCAGCAGCCAGACAGGGCGCGACACTGAAGCTTTCTTT
NA | NA | TRBJ1-1 | TRBV20-1 | CSARGRNTEAFF | TGCAGTGCTAGAGGTAGGAACACTGAAGCTTTCTTT
NA | NA | TRBJ2-7 | TRBV7-9 | CASSLVDGYEQYF | TGTGCCAGCAGCTTAGTCGACGGCTACGAGCAGTACTTC
NA | NA | TRBJ2-5 | TRBV29-1 | CSDIDLYQETQYF | TGCAGCGATATCGACTTGTACCAAGAGACCCAGTACTTC
few | NA | TRBJ2-5 | TRBV27 | CASSLYGTLGETQYF | TGTGCCAGCAGTTTATACGGGACCCTGGGGGAGACCCAGTACTTC
NA | TRBD2 | TRBJ2-3 | TRBV4-2 | CASSQSPWRGKTDTQYF | TGTGCCAGCAGCCAATCCCCTTGGCGGGGGAAGACAGATACGCAGTATTTT
NA | TRBD1 | TRBJ2-7 | TRBV6-1 | CASRGTGVEQYF | TGTGCCAGCAGGGGGACAGGGGTCGAGCAGTACTTC
NA | TRBD2 | TRBJ2-7 | TRBV10-2 | CASSAMGGLDEQYF | TGCGCCAGCAGTGCCATGGGAGGGCTGGACGAGCAGTACTTC
NA | NA | TRBJ1-2 | TRBV29-1 | CSASRQDNYGYTF | TGCAGCGCAAGTAGGCAGGATAACTATGGCTACACCTTC
few | TRBD2 | TRBJ2-3 | TRBV4-1 | CASSQVGGGALGDTQYF | TGCGCCAGCAGCCAAGTCGGCGGGGGGGCACTTGGAGATACGCAGTATTTT
few | TRBD1 | TRBJ1-5 | TRBV7-8 | CDSRGQLGQPQHF | TGTGACAGCAGGGGACAGTTGGGTCAGCCCCAGCATTTT
NA | TRBD1 | TRBJ2-1 | TRBV20-1 | CSARDLGQGDNEQFF | TGCAGTGCTAGAGATCTCGGACAGGGGGACAATGAGCAGTTCTTC
NA | NA | TRBJ1-5 | TRBV6-1 | CASSDSDSGEPQHF | TGTGCCAGCAGTGATAGTGACTCGGGGGAGCCCCAGCATTTT
few | NA | TRBJ2-7 | TRBV29-1 | CSATRPGPKSSYEQYF | TGCAGCGCAACAAGACCGGGACCCAAATCTTCCTACGAGCAGTACTTC
few | NA | TRBJ2-7 | TRBV28 | CASRSRGYEQYF | TGTGCCAGCAGATCTCGGGGCTACGAGCAGTACTTC
few | TRBD1 | TRBJ1-2 | TRBV4-1 | CASSQGARTGANYGYTF | TGCGCCAGCAGCCAGGGAGCCCGGACAGGCGCGAACTATGGCTACACCTTC
few | TRBD2 | TRBJ2-1 | TRBV9 | CASSVRPERGGWNEQFF | TGTGCCAGCAGCGTAAGGCCTGAGCGGGGGGGCTGGAATGAGCAGTTCTTC
few | NA | TRBJ2-7 | TRBV20-1 | CSAKYYSRTSYEQYF | TGCAGTGCTAAGTATTATAGCAGGACTTCTTACGAGCAGTACTTC
NA | NA | TRBJ2-7 | TRBV27 | CASSFRAGLYEQYF | TGTGCCAGCAGTTTTCGCGCCGGACTGTACGAGCAGTACTTC
NA | TRBD1 | TRBJ2-3 | TRBV7-9 | CASSPLRGPTDTQYF | TGTGCCAGCAGCCCTCTAAGGGGGCCCACAGATACGCAGTATTTT
NA | TRBD2 | TRBJ2-1 | TRBV29-1 | CSVSLGAGGYNEQFF | TGCAGCGTTTCTCTCGGCGCGGGGGGTTACAATGAGCAGTTCTTC
many | NA | TRBJ2-1 | TRBV7-9 | CASSFLGGADNEQFF | TGTGCCAGCAGCTTCCTAGGCGGGGCCGACAATGAGCAGTTCTTC
NA | TRBD2 | TRBJ2-2 | TRBV7-2 | CASSPGGASTGELFF | TGTGCCAGCAGCCCCGGGGGGGCCTCGACCGGGGAGCTGTTTTTT
few | TRBD1 | TRBJ2-7 | TRBV12-3/TRBV12-4 | CASSLGQAPHEQYF | TGTGCCAGCAGTCTAGGACAGGCCCCCCACGAGCAGTACTTC
NA | NA | TRBJ1-1 | TRBV12-3/TRBV12-4 | CASSYVMNTEAFF | TGTGCCAGCAGTTATGTAATGAACACTGAAGCTTTCTTT
many | NA | TRBJ2-1 | TRBV7-9 | CASSLVGGVYNEQFF | TGTGCCAGCAGCTTAGTTGGCGGGGTTTACAATGAGCAGTTCTTC
NA | TRBD1 | TRBJ2-1 | TRBV4-1 | CASSLSPGQVSYSNEQFF | TGCGCCAGCAGCCTTTCTCCAGGACAGGTGTCCTACAGCAATGAGCAGTTCTTC
NA | TRBD1 | TRBJ1-1 | TRBV12-3/TRBV12-4 | CASSLSATGEAFF | TGTGCCAGCAGTTTATCCGCGACAGGGGAAGCTTTCTTT
few | NA | TRBJ2-7 | TRBV7-8 | CASSLIHGGADGDYEQYF | TGTGCCAGCAGCTTAATACATGGTGGGGCCGATGGGGATTACGAGCAGTACTTC